This passage covers 10 T cell receptor beta chains from one sample sequenced in a study of siplizumab effects on memory and regulatory T cells. Assay used: immunoSEQ multiplex PCR; TCRdb lists only in-frame clones, some missing. Of more than 95,000 clones listed, 90% to 95% are singletons. Sequencing was carried out using CD4+ T cells sorted from blood. These receptors all stem from a human donor in good health.

The chain recombines TRBV7-8 with TRBJ2-5; D perhaps matches TRBD2 (5 bases). Germline V CDR1 and CDR2: SGHVS, FQNEAQ. The CDR3 is made up of 14 amino acids. The V end lost 5 bases, the J end lost 2 bases, and 12 bases lay between the germline ends. CDR3 nucleotides: TGTGCCAGCAGCCCGACGGGATGGCAAGAGACCCAGTACTTC. Residues: CASSPTGWQETQYF.

J is TRBJ2-7 and V is TRBV10-3; TRBD2 matches 11 bases. V shed 9 bases, J shed 2 bases, and the junction held 3 bases outside the gene matches. Germline assignment: CDR1 ENHRY and CDR2 SYGVKD. The CDR3 spans 13 residues. DNA of the CDR3: TGTGCCATAGGACTAGCGGGTACCTACGAGCAGTACTTC. It specifies CAIGLAGTYEQYF.

The rearrangement joins TRBV7-6 to TRBJ2-5; D ambiguous. V lost 4 bases to trimming and J lost 7 bases, with 13 bases between them. The length of the CDR3 is 13 residues. From germline, CDR1 is SGHVS and CDR2 FNYEAQ. The CDR3 DNA reads as TGTGCCAGCAGCTCTAGGCTTGATGGGACCCAGTACTTC. This translates into CASSSRLDGTQYF. The full variable domain, in which reference TRBV7-6 and TRBJ2-5 provide the parts outside the CDR3, is GAGVSQSPRYKVTKRGQDVALRCDPISGHVSLYWYRQALGQGPEFLTYFNYEAQQDKSGLPNDRFSAERPEGSISTLTIQRTEQRDSAMYRCASSSRLDGTQYFGPGTRLLVL.

CDR3 in amino acids: CASSEPGQGLSYEQYF. The CDR3 coding sequence is TGTGCCAGCAGCGAACCGGGACAGGGGCTTTCCTACGAGCAGTACTTC. V usage is TRBV5-4 and J usage is TRBJ2-7, with 10 positions matching TRBD1. The trim removed 4 bases at V and 1 base at J, leaving 8 bases unmatched. Germline CDR1 is SGHNT and CDR2 is YYREEE (reference sequence). The CDR3 has 16 amino acids. Supplemented by reference TRBV5-4 and TRBJ2-7, the full variable domain reads ETGVTQSPTHLIKTRGQQVTLRCSSQSGHNTVSWYQQALGQGPQFIFQYYREEENGRGNFPPRFSGLQFPNYSSELNVNALELDDSALYLCASSEPGQGLSYEQYFGPGTRLTVT.

This chain links TRBV5-1 with TRBJ2-2; 13 bases line up with TRBD2. V dropped 2 bases and J dropped 2; count of bases not matched to a gene: 12. CDR1 is SGHRS, CDR2 YFSETQ, per germline. The CDR3 is 20 residues long. The CDR3 region has the DNA TGCGCCAGCAGCTTCTTTTCTCGGACTAGCGGGAGTAGTAACACCGGGGAGCTGTTTTTT. It translates to CASSFFSRTSGSSNTGELFF.

The chain is built from TRBV6-5 and TRBJ2-7; D might be TRBD1 or TRBD2, each matching 6 bases. Germline CDR1 MNHEY, CDR2 SVGAGI. This CDR3 is built from 16 residues. V lost 0 bases, J lost 0 bases, and 12 bases lay in between. CDR3 sequence: CASSYSEGGLSYEQYF. The CDR3 nucleotides read TGTGCCAGCAGTTACTCTGAGGGGGGACTCTCCTACGAGCAGTACTTC.

V is TRBV14 and J is TRBJ1-1; 7 bases match TRBD1. The CDR3 runs to 15 residues. Germline CDR1 is SGHDN and CDR2 is FVKESK. Germline trimming cut 5 bases from V and 5 bases from J; bases unmatched to any gene: 11. CDR3 bases: TGTGCCAGCAGCGAGACAGGGAGGATACGGACTGAAGCTTTCTTT. Translating it yields CASSETGRIRTEAFF.

The J gene is TRBJ2-1, the V gene TRBV23-1, with TRBD2 identical over 7 bases. TRBV23-1 is an open reading frame whose function is uncertain. The CDR3 has 15 residues. Unmatched junction bases numbered 10, after V lost 7 bases and J lost 4 bases. The chain's CDR3 is CASNLFSGPYNEQFF. CDR3 DNA: TGCGCCAGCAACTTATTTAGCGGGCCTTACAATGAGCAGTTCTTC.

This clone has more than one count but fewer than ten. The chain recombines TRBV5-1 with TRBJ2-7; no definite D call. The CDR3 consists of 14 residues. Germline assignment: CDR1 SGHRS and CDR2 YFSETQ. The germline V and J ends were trimmed by 1 base and 5 bases, with 13 bases remaining between them. This chain's CDR3 is CASSLNSLQNEQYF. CDR3 in DNA: TGCGCCAGCAGCTTGAATTCTTTACAGAACGAGCAGTACTTC. Complete variable domain (other parts from reference TRBV5-1 and TRBJ2-7): KAGVTQTPRYLIKTRGQQVTLSCSPISGHRSVSWYQQTPGQGLQFLFEYFSETQRNKGNFPGRFSGRQFSNSRSEMNVSTLELGDSALYLCASSLNSLQNEQYFGPGTRLTVT.

The chain employs TRBV5-1 and TRBJ2-5, with D possibly being TRBD2 (6 bases). The CDR3 spans 13 residues. Germline CDR1 is SGHRS and CDR2 is YFSETQ. V was shortened by 4 bases and J by 1 base, with 8 bases between the two germline ends. The CDR3 DNA reads TGCGCCAGCAGCCCGGGACTCCAAGAGACCCAGTACTTC. As protein: CASSPGLQETQYF.